This T cell receptor (beta chain) was captured by sequencing in a study of OX40 agonist ivuxolimab in advanced cancers. Study in general: In this trial design, patients received ivuxolimab intravenously at 0.01 to 10 mg/kg every 2 weeks.

Findings and limits, study-wide: Circulating CD4+ and CD8+ T cells showed clonal expansion by week 6 at 0.1 to 3.0 mg/kg.

Measured with immunoSEQ multiplex PCR; TCRdb has only the in-frame clones, and not every one. The top ten clones hold 1.5% to 2% of a sample with tens of thousands of clones, 70% to 90% of them seen once. Comments on this clone: What it recognizes is unknown.

Germline assignment: CDR1 SGHNT and CDR2 YYREEE (reference sequence). The CDR3 length is 13 residues. Unmatched junction bases numbered 2, after V lost 4 bases and J lost 5 bases. The chain uses TRBV5-4 and TRBJ2-2; 7 bases fit TRBD1. The specimen comprised CD4+ or CD8+ T cells sorted from blood, sampled in a trial of the OX40 agonist ivuxolimab. The TCR was taken from an adult with an advanced solid tumor such as melanoma, head and neck, liver or kidney cancer. The CDR3 sequence: CASSRQGTGELFF. CDR3 in DNA: TGTGCCAGCAGCAGACAGGGAACCGGGGAGCTGTTTTTT.